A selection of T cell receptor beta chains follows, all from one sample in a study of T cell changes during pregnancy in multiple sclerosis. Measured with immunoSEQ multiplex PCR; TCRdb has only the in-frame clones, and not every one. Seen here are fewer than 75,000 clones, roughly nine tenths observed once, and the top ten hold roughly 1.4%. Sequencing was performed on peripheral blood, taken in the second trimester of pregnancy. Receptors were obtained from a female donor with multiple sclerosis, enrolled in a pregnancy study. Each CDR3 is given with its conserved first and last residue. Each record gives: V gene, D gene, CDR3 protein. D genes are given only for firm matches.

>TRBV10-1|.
CASSDYYNEQFF
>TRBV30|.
CAWSYQGFGNTIYF
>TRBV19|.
CASSTSGAGIEAFF
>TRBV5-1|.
CASSVGQSREQYF
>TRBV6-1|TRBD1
CASRFVQGAEQYF
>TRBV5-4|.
CASSLGGIEETQYF
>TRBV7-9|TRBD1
CASSLAYRGVMNTEAFF
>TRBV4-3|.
CASSQDSVRGGAPDTQYF
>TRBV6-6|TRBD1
CASSPGQADNYGYTF
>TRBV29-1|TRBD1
CSVGRTGAINTEAFF
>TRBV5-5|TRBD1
CASSSGQGWNQPQHF
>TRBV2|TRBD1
CASSEWGQDSGNTIYF
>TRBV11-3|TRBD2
CASSATSADQETQYF
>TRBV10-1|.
CASSDPGTNEKLFF
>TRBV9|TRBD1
CASSSFGQGDTDTQYF
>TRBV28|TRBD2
CAVNPTSGGYEQYF
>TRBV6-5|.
CASSYSHRSVGYTF
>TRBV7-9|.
CASSRGDYGYTF
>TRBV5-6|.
CASSMGAYGYTF
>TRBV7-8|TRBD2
CASSWNSGRIYNEQFF
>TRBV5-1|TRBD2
CASSLGLAPNTGELFF
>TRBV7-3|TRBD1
CASSPGGGQMNTEAFF
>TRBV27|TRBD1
CASSLLFTGGGYTF
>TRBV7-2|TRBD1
CASSLDGTGSVAFF
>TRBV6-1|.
CASSDLRENNEKLFF
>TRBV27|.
CASSVGNSYSNQPQHF
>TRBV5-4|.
CASSLLPGSNQPQHF
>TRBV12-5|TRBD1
CASGLVWDRGYNEQFF
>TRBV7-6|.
CASSLGPRNTEAFF
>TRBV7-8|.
CASSGNSGQSVEAFF
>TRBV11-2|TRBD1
CASSRRQGSGYTF
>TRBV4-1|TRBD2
CASSQDTSGGADTQYF
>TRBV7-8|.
CASSLREEGGYTF
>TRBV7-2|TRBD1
CASSLDRGQLFYNQPQHF
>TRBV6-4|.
CASSDQTVTGELFF
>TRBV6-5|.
CASSYGPIAWGYTF
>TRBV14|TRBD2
CASSQDQRLAGGTIKNIQYF
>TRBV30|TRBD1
CAWKGGWASNEKLFF
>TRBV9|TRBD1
CASSRRGQGAAFF
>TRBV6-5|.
CASRGTAGEQYF
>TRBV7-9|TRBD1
CASRRQGSSGNTIYF
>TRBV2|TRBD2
CASGASGGDGTDTQYF
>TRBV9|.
CASSAIRAGGYGYTF
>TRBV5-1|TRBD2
CASSLAGVSNEQFF
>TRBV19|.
CASSIGQGYEQYF
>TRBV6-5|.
CASSPGGSQETQYF
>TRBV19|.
CASSIALSTTGTTQYF
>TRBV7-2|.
CASSPDTYGYTF
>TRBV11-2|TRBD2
CASSLFGTSGYEQYF
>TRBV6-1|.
CASSDRSRYGYTF
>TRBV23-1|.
CASSQPFDRSTDTQYF
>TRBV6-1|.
CASSELRHRDSNQPQHF
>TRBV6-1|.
CASSEGTENTEAFF